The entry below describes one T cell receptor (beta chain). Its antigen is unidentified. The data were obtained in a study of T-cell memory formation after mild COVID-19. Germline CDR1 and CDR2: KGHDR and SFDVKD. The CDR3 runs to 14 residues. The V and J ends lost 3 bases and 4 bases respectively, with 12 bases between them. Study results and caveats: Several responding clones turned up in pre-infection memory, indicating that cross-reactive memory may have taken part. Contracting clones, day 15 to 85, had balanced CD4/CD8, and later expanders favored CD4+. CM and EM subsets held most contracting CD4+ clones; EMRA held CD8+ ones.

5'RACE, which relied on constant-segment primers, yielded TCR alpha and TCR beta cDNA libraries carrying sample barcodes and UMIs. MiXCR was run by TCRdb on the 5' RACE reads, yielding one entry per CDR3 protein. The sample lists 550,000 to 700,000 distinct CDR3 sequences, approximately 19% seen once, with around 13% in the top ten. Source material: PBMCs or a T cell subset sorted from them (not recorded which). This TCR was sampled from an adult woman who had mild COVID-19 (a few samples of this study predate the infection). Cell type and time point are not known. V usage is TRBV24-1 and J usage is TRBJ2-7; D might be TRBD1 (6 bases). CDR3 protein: CATSDPARGYEQYF. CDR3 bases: TGTGCCACCAGTGATCCCGCTAGGGGGTACGAGCAGTACTTC.